Below, one TCR beta chain is given with its context. This table comes from immunoSEQ multiplex PCR, and its TCRdb copy is limited to in-frame clones, with some not included. The sample yields about 140,000 clones, roughly 93% seen once. This entry is derived from a study of T cell responses to AZD1222 COVID-19 vaccine. Per germline, CDR1 SGDLS and CDR2 YYNGEE. V lost 4 bases and J lost 5; bases outside the gene matches: 11. The CDR3 is made up of 15 amino acids. The chain couples TRBV9 to TRBJ2-5, with 7 bases matching TRBD1. This sequence was found in an adult who had recovered from COVID-19. The source was peripheral blood, collected after recovery from COVID-19. The CDR3 reads CASSTGQKLRETQYF. Here the CDR3 DNA reads TGTGCCAGCAGCACGGGACAGAAATTGAGGGAGACCCAGTACTTC.